The next 21 T cell receptor beta chains were all read from a single sample in a study of blood T cell repertoires in COVID-19. Sequenced by immunoSEQ multiplex PCR; TCRdb stores in-frame clones only, minus some. The sample includes 150,000 to 250,000 clones, roughly 77% of them seen just once. Sample: peripheral blood. The receptors stem from a woman aged 40-49 years with COVID-19, enrolled during active disease.

This sequence joins TRBV14 and TRBJ2-5; TRBD2 is a possible D gene (5 bases). V lost 4 bases, J lost 4 bases, and 19 bases lay in between. The CDR3 has 16 residues. CDR1 is SGHDN, CDR2 FVKESK, per germline. CDR3 region: CASSRKAWGERETQYF. CDR3 bases: TGTGCCAGCAGCCGAAAAGCCTGGGGAGAACGAGAGACCCAGTACTTC.

The chain combines TRBV7-9 with TRBJ1-3; 7 bases align to TRBD1. Germline assignment: CDR1 SEHNR and CDR2 FQNEAQ (reference sequence). CDR3 size: 16 residues. The V and J ends lost 1 base and 3 bases, in that order; junction bases with no gene match: 6. The CDR3 sequence is CASSLEGGAYGNTIYF. The CDR3 nucleotides are TGTGCCAGCAGCTTAGAAGGGGGCGCCTATGGAAACACCATATATTTT.

The V and J genes are TRBV30 and TRBJ2-3, with 7 nucleotides matching TRBD2. CDR1 GTSNPN and CDR2 SVGIG come from the germline V gene (reference sequence). V was clipped by 4 bases and J by 1 base; unmatched bases: 8. The CDR3 has 15 residues. CDR3 DNA sequence: TGTGCCTGGAACACCGGGACTACTCGCACAGATACGCAGTATTTT. This encodes CAWNTGTTRTDTQYF.

This sequence joins TRBV29-1 and TRBJ2-7; TRBD1 matches at 7 bases. The CDR3 runs to 13 residues. Germline lookup yields CDR1 SQVTM and CDR2 ANQGSEA. J lost 3 bases, V lost 7 bases, and 9 bases had no gene match. The CDR3, as DNA: TGCAGCGCTCGGACAGGAAGGGGCTACGAGCAGTACTTC. This encodes CSARTGRGYEQYF.

This sequence joins TRBV29-1 and TRBJ1-2; D is perhaps TRBD1 (5 bases). Germline CDR1 and CDR2: SQVTM and ANQGSEA. V was shortened by 5 bases and J by 8 bases, with 15 bases between the two germline ends. The CDR3 covers 12 residues. The CDR3 bases are TGCAGCGTTACCAGGGTCACTAGCGGCTACACCTTC. This gives the protein CSVTRVTSGYTF.

This sequence joins TRBV24-1 and TRBJ2-3; D unresolved. V was cut by 3 bases and J by 3 bases, with 9 bases left in between. Germline V lookup: CDR1 KGHDR, CDR2 SFDVKD. This CDR3 spans 14 amino acids. This CDR3 is CATSDRSRTDTQYF. DNA of the CDR3: TGTGCCACCAGTGATCGCTCTAGAACAGATACGCAGTATTTT.

The sample holds one count of this clone. The rearrangement uses TRBV3-1 (or the pseudogene TRBV3-2) and TRBJ1-4, with a weak D call TRBD1 (5 bases). The CDR3 runs 14 residues. Trimming took 4 bases from V and 4 from J, leaving 10 bases between them. CDR1 and CDR2 from the germline V gene are LGHDT and YNNKEL (reference sequence). CDR3 residues: CASSPTVFNEKLFF. DNA of the CDR3: TGTGCCAGCAGCCCGACAGTATTTAATGAAAAACTGTTTTTT.

This rearrangement joins TRBV5-1 to TRBJ2-2; 9 bases fit TRBD2. Germline V CDR1 and CDR2: SGHRS, YFSETQ. This CDR3 contains 14 residues. V gave up 9 bases and J gave up 7 bases; unmatched junction bases: 10. CDR3 residues: CATRGGARGGELFF. In DNA form, the CDR3 reads TGCGCCACCCGCGGGGGGGCTCGCGGCGGGGAGCTGTTTTTT.

The CDR3 nucleotides read TGTGCCCGAGCGGGAAGCGGGGGGACCGACCCCTACGAGCAGTACTTC. Translating gives CARAGSGGTDPYEQYF. This chain links TRBV2 with TRBJ2-7; 9 nucleotides align to TRBD2. The ends lost 11 bases at V and 2 bases at J; junction bases unmatched: 16. CDR1 and CDR2 (germline): SNHLY, FYNNEI. The CDR3 is 16 residues long.

V usage is TRBV30 and J usage is TRBJ2-1, with unresolved D. The V gene's germline CDR1 is GTSNPN and CDR2 SVGIG (reference sequence). There are 11 residues in the CDR3. Trimming cost V 4 bases and J 4 bases, with 5 bases left between them. The CDR3 sequence is CAWTTYNEQFF. CDR3 nucleotide sequence: TGTGCCTGGACTACTTACAATGAGCAGTTCTTC.

This clone was counted between two and nine times. The rearrangement uses TRBV2 and TRBJ1-6, with 8 positions matching TRBD1. Germline lookup yields CDR1 SNHLY and CDR2 FYNNEI. The J segment lost 14 bases and the V segment lost 3 bases, leaving 6 bases of the junction unmatched. This CDR3 has 13 residues. The CDR3 DNA reads TGTGCCAGCAGTGAGATGACAGGGGTGTCCCTCCACTTT. It encodes CASSEMTGVSLHF.

The V gene is TRBV19, the J gene TRBJ1-6, with D unclear. CDR1 LNHDA and CDR2 SQIVND come from the germline V gene (reference sequence). The CDR3 totals 14 residues. V was pared by 8 bases and J by 5 bases, with 13 bases between. As DNA, the CDR3 is TGTGCCAGTCGGAGGGTTTTGGATAATTCACCCCTCCACTTT. Translation: CASRRVLDNSPLHF.

This rearrangement joins TRBV5-1 to TRBJ1-6; D is unresolved. Germline V gene sequence: CDR1 SGHRS, CDR2 YFSETQ. The V end was cut by 4 bases, the J end by 0 bases, with 14 bases between. This CDR3 contains 17 residues. The CDR3, as DNA: TGCGCCAGCAGCCCCGCTGGCGGGCGCTCCTATAATTCACCCCTCCACTTT. Its translation is CASSPAGGRSYNSPLHF.

The chain couples TRBV7-8 to TRBJ2-2; tentatively, D is TRBD1 (6 bases). CDR1 SGHVS and CDR2 FQNEAQ come from the germline V gene. The ends were cut back, 3 bases at V and 4 bases at J, with 18 bases in the middle. CDR3 length equals 17 residues. CDR3 sequence reads: CASSFVENRAGTGELFF. In nucleotides, the CDR3 is TGTGCCAGCAGCTTTGTTGAGAACAGGGCGGGCACCGGGGAGCTGTTTTTT.

This clone was detected only once. V usage is TRBV12-3 or TRBV12-4 and J usage is TRBJ1-2; 8 nucleotides agree with TRBD1. The CDR3 sequence is 13 residues long. The junction had 3 bases not matched to a gene; V was cut back by 5 bases and J by 4 bases. CDR3 loop: CASSHGQGYGYTF. Written as DNA, the CDR3 is TGTGCCAGCAGTCACGGACAGGGCTATGGCTACACCTTC.

V gene TRBV25-1 combines with J gene TRBJ1-6, with 7 bases aligning to TRBD1. Germline V CDR1 and CDR2: MGHDK, SYGVNS. The length of the CDR3 is 15 residues. V dropped 5 bases and J dropped 6; count of bases not matched to a gene: 7. The CDR3 region is CASSPPTGANSPLHF. CDR3 DNA: TGTGCCAGCAGTCCCCCAACAGGGGCTAATTCACCCCTCCACTTT.

V is TRBV11-1 and J is TRBJ2-5; 7 bases match TRBD1. There are 14 residues in the CDR3. Germline CDR1 and CDR2: SGHAT and FQDESV (reference sequence). Trimming removed 5 bases from V and 5 bases from J; junction bases left unmatched: 8. The CDR3 spells CASSTAWDSETQYF. The DNA for the CDR3 is TGTGCCAGCAGCACCGCTTGGGACAGCGAGACCCAGTACTTC.

The rearrangement joins TRBV6-6 to TRBJ2-7; no definite D call. The CDR3 spans 16 residues. CDR1 MNHNY and CDR2 SVGAGI come from the germline V gene (reference sequence). V was clipped by 3 bases and J by 3 bases, with 18 bases between them. The CDR3 nucleotides are TGTGCCAGCAGTTATCGCCTAGGTCTAGGATACTACGAGCAGTACTTC. As protein: CASSYRLGLGYYEQYF.

The gene calls are TRBV28 and TRBJ2-2, with D perhaps TRBD2 (6 bases). CDR3 length: 18 amino acids. Germline CDR1 MDHEN, CDR2 SYDVKM. Trimming stripped 7 bases from V and 1 base from J, with 22 bases between. The CDR3 loop reads CASTRPRFGRRNTGELFF. For the CDR3, the DNA is TGTGCCAGCACGCGCCCCCGGTTCGGGAGACGGAACACCGGGGAGCTGTTTTTT.

This clone was picked up one time. The rearrangement links TRBV9 to TRBJ1-1; no clear D. Deletions cut 0 bases from V and 0 bases from J, with 9 bases between. Germline V gene sequence: CDR1 SGDLS, CDR2 YYNGEE. This CDR3 comprises 15 residues. Here the CDR3 reads CASSVEWAMNTEAFF. DNA of the CDR3: TGTGCCAGCAGCGTAGAATGGGCGATGAACACTGAAGCTTTCTTT.

The chain is built from TRBV7-8 and TRBJ1-2; perhaps TRBD1 as D (6 bases). V lost 1 base and J 3 bases, leaving 12 bases between the germline ends. This CDR3 has 15 residues. Germline-derived CDR1 and CDR2 are SGHVS and FQNEAQ. The CDR3 loop reads CASSLGTGSHYGYTF. The CDR3 DNA reads TGTGCCAGCAGCTTAGGAACAGGGTCCCACTATGGCTACACCTTC.